Included here is one T cell receptor beta chain sequence, with context. Its antigen is undetermined. This specimen belongs to a study of cytomegalovirus exposure and HLA in healthy donors. Overall study: The study's early data release held roughly 91 million unique TCRs from HLA-typed donors.

Germline lookup yields CDR1 MGHRA and CDR2 YSYEKL. Trimming took 1 base from V and 7 from J; bases not matched to a gene: 3. The CDR3 extends over 14 amino acids. The PCR employed 60 Vbeta primers together with 13 Jbeta primers. The protocol was immunoSEQ multiplex PCR, while the TCRdb copy is restricted to in-frame clones and leaves out a portion. The repertoire holds around 65,000 clones, with approximately 78% as singletons. Whole-study findings and limits: Per a later analysis, under 20,000 TCR beta sequences showed association with HLA alleles at 0.05 false discovery rate. Data from an earlier analysis indicated that most TCR beta V segments were productive either about 87% or about 30% of the time. Presence/absence comparisons presumed near-even sequencing depth among donors.

The sequencing input was PBMCs. The TCR originated in a girl aged 5 to 17 in good health and CMV-seropositive. V gene TRBV4-1 combines with J gene TRBJ2-2; 7 bases are a match to TRBD2. The CDR3 spells CASSQAGRNGELFF. The CDR3 bases are TGCGCCAGCAGCCAAGCCGGGAGGAACGGGGAGCTGTTTTTT.